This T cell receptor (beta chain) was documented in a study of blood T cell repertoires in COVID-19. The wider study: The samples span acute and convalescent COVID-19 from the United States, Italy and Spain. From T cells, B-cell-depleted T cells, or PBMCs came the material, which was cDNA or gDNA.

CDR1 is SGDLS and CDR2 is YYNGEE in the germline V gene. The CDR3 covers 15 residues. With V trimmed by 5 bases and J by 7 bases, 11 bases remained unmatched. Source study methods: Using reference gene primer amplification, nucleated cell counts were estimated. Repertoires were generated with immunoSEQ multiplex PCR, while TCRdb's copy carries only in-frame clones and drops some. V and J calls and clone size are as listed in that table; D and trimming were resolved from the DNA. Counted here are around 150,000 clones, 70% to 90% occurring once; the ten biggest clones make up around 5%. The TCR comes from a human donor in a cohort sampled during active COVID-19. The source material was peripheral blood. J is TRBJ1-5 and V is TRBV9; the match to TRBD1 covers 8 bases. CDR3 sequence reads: CASSESGGKWQPQHF. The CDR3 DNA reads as TGTGCCAGCAGTGAATCAGGGGGCAAGTGGCAGCCCCAGCATTTT.